These 10 T cell receptor beta chains share one sample of origin, sequenced in a study of T cell responses to AZD1222 COVID-19 vaccine. Here immunoSEQ multiplex PCR was the method, and the copy in TCRdb shows in-frame clones only, minus some. The repertoire includes 100,000 to 150,000 clones, more than 90% of them detected once, and about 1.1% sits in the top ten. The sequenced sample was peripheral blood, obtained 28 days after the second AZD1222 dose. These receptor sequences come from an adult who received the AZD1222 COVID-19 vaccine.

The V call is TRBV7-8, the J call TRBJ1-6; D might be TRBD1 (5 bases). CDR1 is SGHVS, CDR2 FQNEAQ, per germline. This CDR3 spans 13 amino acids. Between the trimmed V and J ends, which lost 4 bases and 10 bases, there was a span of 11 bases. The chain's CDR3 is CASSSDRGSPLHF. CDR3 DNA: TGTGCCAGCAGCTCAGACAGAGGCTCACCCCTCCACTTT.

The chain uses TRBV6-1 and TRBJ1-5; D remains unclear. V was cut by 2 bases and J by 4 bases, with 9 bases left in between. The CDR3 is 14 amino acids. In germline, CDR1 is MNHNS, CDR2 SASEGT. Here the CDR3 reads CASSETFLNQPQHF. Here the CDR3 DNA reads TGTGCCAGCAGTGAAACCTTTCTGAATCAGCCCCAGCATTTT.

This sequence joins TRBV6-5 and TRBJ1-1; D is possibly TRBD1 (6 bases). Trimming cost V 5 bases and J 5 bases, with 15 bases left between them. The germline V gene encodes CDR1 MNHEY and CDR2 SVGAGI. The CDR3 spans 14 residues. The CDR3 spells CASSRGVRGTEAFF. The CDR3 DNA reads as TGTGCCAGCAGTAGGGGGGTTAGAGGGACTGAAGCTTTCTTT.

The CDR3 loop reads CASSLRLGVSGNTIYF. In DNA form, the CDR3 reads TGCGCCAGCAGCTTGAGATTGGGCGTTTCAGGAAACACCATATATTTT. The chain joins TRBV5-1 to TRBJ1-3, with D unresolved. This CDR3 spans 16 amino acids. Trimming left V 1 base short and J 4 bases short, with 15 bases between. The V gene's germline CDR1 is SGHRS and CDR2 YFSETQ.

This chain connects TRBV9 to TRBJ2-2; D remains unclear. Deletions cut 3 bases from V and 6 bases from J, with 9 bases between. Looked up from germline, CDR1 is SGDLS and CDR2 is YYNGEE. The CDR3 runs 13 residues. CDR3 residues: CASSDRAPGELFF. DNA for the CDR3: TGTGCCAGCAGCGACCGGGCCCCCGGGGAGCTGTTTTTT. The complete variable domain, with remaining parts taken from reference TRBV9 and TRBJ2-2, reads DSGVTQTPKHLITATGQRVTLRCSPRSGDLSVYWYQQSLDQGLQFLIQYYNGEERAKGNILERFSAQQFPDLHSELNLSSLELGDSALYFCASSDRAPGELFFGEGSRLTVL.

This chain links TRBV28 with TRBJ1-2, with a possible D match to TRBD1 (6 bases). Trimming left V 1 base short and J 4 bases short, with 10 bases between. This CDR3 is 14 amino acids long. Germline V gene data show CDR1 as MDHEN and CDR2 as SYDVKM. The chain's CDR3 is CASSLSQGIYGYTF. The CDR3 coding sequence is TGTGCCAGCAGTTTATCGCAGGGGATCTATGGCTACACCTTC.

CDR3 DNA: TGCAGCGTTACCTACAGGGTTCGCTCCTACGAGCAGTACTTC. The encoded protein is CSVTYRVRSYEQYF. V usage is TRBV29-1 and J usage is TRBJ2-7, with D perhaps matching TRBD1 (6 bases). This CDR3 is 14 amino acids long. With 5 bases removed from V and 0 bases from J, the gap between germline ends came to 14 bases. In germline, CDR1 is SQVTM, CDR2 ANQGSEA.

V gene TRBV7-3 combines with J gene TRBJ2-7; 8 positions match TRBD2. The V and J ends lost 5 bases and 5 bases, in that order; junction bases with no gene match: 8. Germline V gives CDR1 SGHTA, CDR2 FQGTGA. This CDR3 has 14 amino acids. In DNA, the CDR3 is TGTGCCAGCAGCACCACCGGGGGGGTCCACGAGCAGTACTTC. Its protein product is CASSTTGGVHEQYF. The complete variable domain, with remaining parts taken from reference TRBV7-3 and TRBJ2-7, reads GAGVSQTPSNKVTEKGKYVELRCDPISGHTALYWYRQSLGQGPEFLIYFQGTGAADDSGLPNDRFFAVRPEGSVSTLKIQRTERGDSAVYLCASSTTGGVHEQYFGPGTRLTVT.

This chain connects TRBV15 to TRBJ2-1; D gene unclear. Deletions cut 3 bases from V and 3 bases from J, with 9 bases between. Per the germline V gene, CDR1 is LNHNV and CDR2 is YYDKDF (reference sequence). CDR3 size: 14 residues. CDR3 sequence: CATSRTSIYNEQFF. CDR3 coding DNA: TGTGCCACCAGCAGGACAAGCATCTACAATGAGCAGTTCTTC.

The chain recombines TRBV6-5 with TRBJ1-3; 8 bases agree with TRBD1. In germline, CDR1 is MNHEY, CDR2 SVGAGI. The CDR3 has 14 residues. Trimming removed 7 bases from V and 2 bases from J; junction bases left unmatched: 4. This chain's CDR3 is CASTTTGAGNTIYF. The CDR3 DNA follows: TGTGCCAGCACCACGACAGGGGCTGGAAACACCATATATTTT.